What follows are 19 T cell receptor beta chains derived from one specimen sequenced in a study of blood T cells in healthy people across ages. The use of a sample-barcoded 5' primer and a J-beta primer mix characterized a second PCR of roughly 6 to 12 cycles. TCRdb used MiXCR to reprocess the 5' RACE reads, holding one entry per CDR3 protein. The table includes about 680,000 distinct CDR3 sequences, about half detected once. The sample was blood. These receptors came from a woman in her fifties or sixties in good health.

The gene calls are TRBV4-3 and TRBJ1-2; no clear D. Trimming removed 0 bases at V and 4 bases at J, with 6 bases between. CDR3 length: 13 amino acids. Germline values: CDR1 LGHNA, CDR2 YSLEER. CDR3 sequence reads: CASSQERSYGYTF. Written as DNA, the CDR3 is TGCGCCAGCAGCCAAGAGCGATCCTATGGCTACACCTTC.

The CDR3 loop is CASSLTGTGLSHEQFF. The CDR3, as DNA: TGTGCCAGCAGCCTAACCGGGACTGGATTGTCCCATGAGCAGTTCTTC. The chain recombines TRBV5-6 with TRBJ2-1; perhaps TRBD2 as D (6 bases). The CDR3 is 16 amino acids. V was trimmed by 4 bases and J by 8 bases, leaving 22 bases between them. Germline V gene data show CDR1 as SGHDT and CDR2 as YYEEEE.

This clonotype was seen a handful of times. This chain uses TRBV4-3 with TRBJ2-1; no reliable D call. V gave up 4 bases and J gave up 0 bases, with 13 bases separating them. The germline V gene encodes CDR1 LGHNA and CDR2 YSLEER. This CDR3 is built from 16 residues. The CDR3 DNA reads TGCGCCAGCAGCCCTTCCTGGTCTGGCTCCTACAATGAGCAGTTCTTC. This sequence encodes CASSPSWSGSYNEQFF.

The chain combines TRBV14 with TRBJ2-2; possible D gene TRBD2, 6 bases. The V gene's germline CDR1 is SGHDN and CDR2 FVKESK. The germline V and J ends were trimmed by 4 bases and 5 bases, with 11 bases remaining between them. The CDR3 has 14 amino acids. The CDR3 nucleotides read TGTGCCAGCAGCCTTAAGGCGGGGACCGGGGAGCTGTTTTTT. This codes for CASSLKAGTGELFF.

This chain joins TRBV27 and TRBJ2-7; D tentatively reads TRBD1 or TRBD2 (5 bases each). CDR1 is MNHEY and CDR2 is SMNVEV in the germline V gene (reference sequence). Trimming cost V 6 bases and J 6 bases, with 15 bases left between them. The CDR3 spans 13 residues. The CDR3 reads CASSRGRFREQYF. DNA of the CDR3: TGTGCCAGCAGCCGGGGCCGGTTTCGCGAGCAGTACTTC.

The chain is built from TRBV7-8 and TRBJ2-3; 10 bases agree with TRBD2. The junction had 9 bases not matched to a gene; V was cut back by 6 bases and J by 3 bases. The CDR3 length is 16 residues. Per the germline V gene, CDR1 is SGHVS and CDR2 is FQNEAQ. CDR3 coding DNA: TGTGCCAGCAGTTATCTTTCAGCGGGAGGGACAGATACGCAGTATTTT. It translates to CASSYLSAGGTDTQYF. The complete variable domain, with remaining parts taken from reference TRBV7-8 and TRBJ2-3, reads GAGVSQSPRYKVAKRGQDVALRCDPISGHVSLFWYQQALGQGPEFLTYFQNEAQLDKSGLPSDRFFAERPEGSVSTLKIQRTQQEDSAVYLCASSYLSAGGTDTQYFGPGTRLTVL.

The chain couples TRBV28 to TRBJ2-3, with 14 bases matching TRBD2. The germline V gene has CDR1 MDHEN and CDR2 SYDVKM. With 6 bases clipped from V and 6 bases from J, the junction kept 8 bases outside the gene matches. This CDR3 spans 16 amino acids. CDR3 amino acids: CASSPGLAGEWDTQYF. The CDR3 DNA follows: TGTGCCAGCAGCCCGGGACTAGCGGGAGAGTGGGATACGCAGTATTTT. Full variable domain (remainder filled in from reference TRBV28 and TRBJ2-3): DVKVTQSSRYLVKRTGEKVFLECVQDMDHENMFWYRQDPGLGLRLIYFSYDVKMKEKGDIPEGYSVSREKKERFSLILESASTNQTSMYLCASSPGLAGEWDTQYFGPGTRLTVL.

This clonotype was seen a handful of times. The chain links TRBV11-2 to TRBJ2-3; 9 bases line up with TRBD2. Germline V gives CDR1 SGHAT, CDR2 FQNNGV. With V trimmed by 5 bases and J by 4 bases, 7 bases remained unmatched. This CDR3 contains 15 residues. The DNA of the CDR3 is TGTGCCAGCAGCATTAGCGGGAGTCTCGCAGATACGCAGTATTTT. It codes for CASSISGSLADTQYF.

In its sample, this clonotype was seen a few times. The V call is TRBV5-6, the J call TRBJ2-3, with D possibly TRBD1 on 6 matching bases. This CDR3 is built from 16 residues. Germline V CDR1 and CDR2: SGHDT, YYEEEE. V gave up 2 bases and J gave up 6 bases, with 19 bases separating them. The CDR3 nucleotides read TGTGCCAGCAGCTTTGGGGGCACTAGACCCGGGGATACGCAGTATTTT. This sequence encodes CASSFGGTRPGDTQYF.

The chain couples TRBV9 to TRBJ1-2, with a weak D call TRBD1 (6 bases). In germline, CDR1 is SGDLS, CDR2 YYNGEE. The CDR3 runs 14 residues. The V gene lost 4 bases and the J gene lost 7 bases, with 17 bases spanning the gap. The CDR3: CASSSRWGHSGYTF. CDR3 bases: TGTGCCAGCAGCTCCCGTTGGGGACACTCTGGCTACACCTTC.

The CDR3 is CASSHTTAGYTF. The CDR3 coding sequence is TGTGCCAGCAGCCACACAACTGCTGGCTACACCTTC. J is TRBJ1-2 and V is TRBV7-2; D is unresolved. The CDR3 contains 12 residues. Trimming took off 5 bases at V and 7 bases at J, with 11 bases between the two ends. Germline V gene sequence: CDR1 SGHTA, CDR2 FQGNSA.

CDR3 loop: CSVPRGENGYTF. The CDR3 nucleotides read TGCAGTGTCCCACGAGGGGAGAATGGCTACACCTTC. The chain has TRBV20-1 and TRBJ1-2; D is possibly TRBD1 (5 bases). Germline V gives CDR1 DFQATT, CDR2 SNEGSKA (reference sequence). V was pared by 7 bases and J by 6 bases, with 15 bases between. This CDR3 is 12 amino acids long.

A remark on this clonotype: A much more abundant neighbour one base away suggests this may be a read error. The rearrangement links TRBV29-1 to TRBJ2-1; D possibly matches TRBD1 or TRBD2 (5 bases each). This CDR3 contains 15 residues. Germline CDR1 and CDR2: SQVTM and ANQGSEA. V dropped 7 bases and J dropped 13 bases, with 29 bases sitting between them. The CDR3 reads CSAGGSAGTTKTQFF. CDR3 nucleotide sequence: TGCAGCGCTGGAGGTTCGGCAGGGACGACGAAGACCCAGTTCTTC.

This clonotype was found a few times. This sequence joins TRBV3-1 and TRBJ1-2, with TRBD1 as a possible D gene (5 bases). Trimming removed 4 bases from V and 6 bases from J, with 12 bases in between. Germline-derived CDR1 and CDR2 are LGHDT and YNNKEL (reference sequence). The CDR3 runs to 13 residues. This chain's CDR3 is CASSPGAGNGYTF. In DNA, the CDR3 is TGTGCCAGCAGCCCCGGGGCGGGGAATGGCTACACCTTC.

V is TRBV5-6 and J is TRBJ1-2, with no clear D. This CDR3 has 15 residues. CDR1 and CDR2 from the germline V gene are SGHDT and YYEEEE. V was cut by 4 bases and J by 3 bases, with 16 bases left in between. The CDR3 loop reads CASSPAHLRDYGYTF. DNA of the CDR3: TGTGCCAGCAGCCCGGCCCACCTCAGAGACTATGGCTACACCTTC.

This chain joins TRBV6-5 and TRBJ2-3; TRBD1 aligns across 8 bases. The V gene's germline CDR1 is MNHEY and CDR2 SVGAGI. With 0 bases clipped from V and 2 bases from J, the junction kept 4 bases outside the gene matches. The CDR3 has 16 residues. CDR3: CASSYSAGGFTDTQYF. The CDR3, as DNA: TGTGCCAGCAGTTACTCTGCAGGGGGCTTCACAGATACGCAGTATTTT.

The chain combines TRBV11-3 with TRBJ2-1; maybe TRBD1 (6 bases). V was clipped by 5 bases and J by 4 bases, with 15 bases between them. Per the germline V gene, CDR1 is SGHNT and CDR2 is YENEEA. CDR3 length equals 15 residues. CDR3 protein: CASSLKSGEYNEQFF. The CDR3 coding sequence is TGTGCCAGCAGCCTAAAGTCAGGGGAATACAATGAGCAGTTCTTC.

This clonotype showed up many times. The rearrangement uses TRBV28 and TRBJ2-1; no firm D call. The CDR3 is 13 residues long. Germline-derived CDR1 and CDR2 are MDHEN and SYDVKM. The V gene lost 3 bases and the J gene lost 3 bases, with 6 bases spanning the gap. The CDR3 DNA reads as TGTGCCAGCAGTTTTGGGTACTACAATGAGCAGTTCTTC. This sequence encodes CASSFGYYNEQFF.

Note on this clonotype: The junction does not match germline at one end; this may be a read error. The chain is built from TRBV6-5 and TRBJ2-5, with a tentative D call TRBD2 (5 bases). The J call may not be correct, given that the DNA end is closer to TRBJ2-7. The CDR3 is 13 amino acids. Germline CDR1 reads MNHEY; CDR2 reads SVGAGI. The CDR3 here is CASGYSIGDEQYF. The CDR3 DNA reads TGTGCCAGCGGTTACTCGATCGGGGACGAGCAGTACTTC.